These 21 T cell receptor beta chains were sequenced from one sample in a study of blood T cell repertoires in COVID-19. Profiled with immunoSEQ multiplex PCR; TCRdb holds only in-frame clones, not every one. The sample lists 150,000 to 200,000 clones, about nine tenths seen once, with around 2.3% in the top ten. Sequencing was done on a sample of peripheral blood. The source of these receptors is an older man with active or convalescent COVID-19.

The DNA of the CDR3 is TGTGCCAGCAGCTTAGGTTGGACAGGGGATGGCTACACCTTC. This encodes CASSLGWTGDGYTF. This chain links TRBV11-2 with TRBJ1-2, with 9 bases lining up with TRBD1. The CDR3 is 14 amino acids. The germline V gene encodes CDR1 SGHAT and CDR2 FQNNGV. V lost 1 base and J lost 6; bases outside the gene matches: 3.

In this sample, this clone turned up a few times. This chain connects TRBV27 to TRBJ2-7; D possibly corresponds to TRBD1 (5 bases). Trimming left V 10 bases short and J 2 bases short, with 15 bases between. Germline CDR1 reads MNHEY; CDR2 reads SMNVEV (reference sequence). The CDR3 length is 13 residues. DNA for the CDR3: TGTGCCACAAGGGGTGTATCCACCTACGAGCAGTACTTC. It specifies CATRGVSTYEQYF.

This clone was observed once. The chain uses TRBV25-1 and TRBJ1-2; 9 nucleotides match TRBD1. Per the germline V gene, CDR1 is MGHDK and CDR2 is SYGVNS. V was pared by 8 bases and J by 8 bases, with 9 bases of the junction left unmatched. The CDR3 is 13 amino acids. CDR3: CASFKGQGLGYTF. The CDR3 nucleotides read TGTGCCAGCTTTAAGGGACAGGGTCTAGGCTACACCTTC.

The chain uses TRBV30 and TRBJ2-3; D possibly corresponds to TRBD2 (6 bases). CDR3 size: 14 residues. Germline V gene sequence: CDR1 GTSNPN, CDR2 SVGIG (reference sequence). The V end lost 0 bases, the J end lost 1 base, and 8 bases lay between the germline ends. The CDR3 DNA sequence: TGTGCCTGGAGTGTAGGAGGGGGCACAGATACGCAGTATTTT. Protein sequence: CAWSVGGGTDTQYF. Full variable domain (rest looked up from reference TRBV30 and TRBJ2-3): SQTIHQWPATLVQPVGSPLSLECTVEGTSNPNLYWYRQAAGRGLQLLFYSVGIGQISSEVPQNLSASRPQDRQFILSSKKLLLSDSGFYLCAWSVGGGTDTQYFGPGTRLTVL.

V usage is TRBV7-2 and J usage is TRBJ1-6; possible D gene TRBD1, 5 bases. Germline CDR1 and CDR2: SGHTA and FQGNSA. The length of the CDR3 is 14 residues. Trimming removed 1 base at V and 8 bases at J, with 9 bases between. The CDR3 here is CASSLVGLDSPLHF. As DNA, the CDR3 is TGTGCCAGCAGCTTAGTGGGGCTCGATTCACCCCTCCACTTT.

The chain employs TRBV19 and TRBJ2-1, with 7 bases lining up with TRBD2. This CDR3 region has 16 residues. After removal of 6 bases from V and 7 bases from J, the junction contained 15 bases not matched to a gene. Germline V gene sequence: CDR1 LNHDA, CDR2 SQIVND (reference sequence). The CDR3, as DNA: TGTGCCAGTAGGCCCGGGGGGTCAAGGGTATTGAATGAGCAGTTCTTC. This encodes CASRPGGSRVLNEQFF.

The chain is built from TRBV6-2 or TRBV6-3 and TRBJ1-5; a possible D gene is TRBD1 (5 bases). Germline CDR1 and CDR2: MNHEY and SVGEGT. The CDR3 is 14 residues long. V was pared by 3 bases and J by 4 bases, with 10 bases between. CDR3 sequence: CASSYDSLNQPQHF. CDR3 DNA sequence: TGTGCCAGCAGTTATGACAGTCTAAATCAGCCCCAGCATTTT.

This chain connects TRBV5-1 to TRBJ2-7, with TRBD1 matching 8 bases. This CDR3 region has 14 residues. Germline CDR1 SGHRS, CDR2 YFSETQ. The V and J ends lost 6 bases and 3 bases, in that order; junction bases with no gene match: 8. The CDR3 region has the DNA TGCGCCAGCACCGGACAGGGTGCGAACTACGAGCAGTACTTC. Protein product: CASTGQGANYEQYF.

CDR3 sequence: CASSQAQGAPGLAGVADTQYF. CDR3 DNA sequence: TGCGCCAGCAGCCAAGCTCAGGGGGCGCCGGGACTAGCGGGAGTGGCAGATACGCAGTATTTT. The chain carries TRBV4-3 and TRBJ2-3, with TRBD2 matching over 14 bases. V lost 1 base and J lost 4; bases outside the gene matches: 16. Germline V gene lookup returns CDR1 LGHNA and CDR2 YSLEER. CDR3 length: 21 residues.

This clone appeared once. This chain links TRBV6-2 or TRBV6-3 with TRBJ2-7; 11 bases are shared with TRBD2. The ends lost 0 bases at V and 2 bases at J; junction bases unmatched: 3. The CDR3 is 16 amino acids. From germline, CDR1 is MNHEY and CDR2 SVGEGT. The CDR3: CASSYSGGLAAYEQYF. CDR3 in DNA: TGTGCCAGCAGTTACTCGGGGGGACTAGCGGCCTACGAGCAGTACTTC.

As concerns this clone: At one boundary the junction diverges from the germline segment, which might be a read error. This rearrangement joins TRBV11-2 to TRBJ2-1; possible D gene TRBD2, 5 bases. This CDR3 has 15 amino acids. Germline CDR1 reads SGHAT; CDR2 reads FQNNGV. The chain's CDR3 is CASSLERVARDERFF. The DNA of the CDR3 is TGTGCCAGCAGCTTAGAGCGGGTAGCTCGGGATGAGCGGTTCTTC.

V gene TRBV15 combines with J gene TRBJ2-5; TRBD2 is a possible D gene (5 bases). CDR3 length equals 15 residues. The V and J ends lost 1 base and 2 bases respectively, with 11 bases between them. Germline values: CDR1 LNHNV, CDR2 YYDKDF (reference sequence). CDR3 sequence (DNA): TGTGCCACCAGCAGAGCCCCTGCGGGTCAAGAGACCCAGTACTTC. Its translation: CATSRAPAGQETQYF.

The chain has TRBV5-1 and TRBJ2-7; 10 bases map to TRBD1. The J segment lost 0 bases and the V segment lost 4 bases, leaving 4 bases of the junction unmatched. The CDR3 runs to 15 residues. From germline, CDR1 is SGHRS and CDR2 YFSETQ. The CDR3 coding sequence is TGCGCCAGCAGCGTGGGACAGGGGAGCTCCTACGAGCAGTACTTC. This codes for CASSVGQGSSYEQYF.

The rearrangement links TRBV3-1 (or the pseudogene TRBV3-2) to TRBJ1-1; a weak D match, TRBD1 (6 bases). There are 14 residues in the CDR3. V lost 3 bases, J lost 4 bases, and 12 bases lay in between. Germline V gives CDR1 LGHDT, CDR2 YNNKEL (reference sequence). Here the CDR3 DNA reads TGTGCCAGCAGCCAGCGGGGGCGCGGCACTGAAGCTTTCTTT. This codes for CASSQRGRGTEAFF.

The genes are TRBV7-8 and TRBJ1-5; D is possibly TRBD1 (6 bases). Germline CDR1 and CDR2: SGHVS and FQNEAQ. The CDR3 has 15 residues. Trimming removed 5 bases at V and 2 bases at J, with 13 bases between. CDR3 protein: CASSRQGMGNQPQHF. In nucleotides, the CDR3 is TGTGCCAGCAGCCGTCAGGGGATGGGCAATCAGCCCCAGCATTTT. The full variable domain, completed using reference TRBV7-8 and TRBJ1-5, is GAGVSQSPRYKVAKRGQDVALRCDPISGHVSLFWYQQALGQGPEFLTYFQNEAQLDKSGLPSDRFFAERPEGSVSTLKIQRTQQEDSAVYLCASSRQGMGNQPQHFGDGTRLSIL.

J is TRBJ1-2 and V is TRBV30, with D tentatively TRBD1 (5 bases). The V end was cut by 0 bases, the J end by 8 bases, with 13 bases between. Germline values: CDR1 GTSNPN, CDR2 SVGIG (reference sequence). The CDR3 runs 13 residues. CDR3 loop: CAWSVRQGQGYTF. Written as DNA, the CDR3 is TGTGCCTGGAGTGTTCGGCAGGGCCAGGGCTACACCTTC.

The gene calls are TRBV5-1 and TRBJ1-1, with D unresolved. The V and J ends lost 5 bases and 4 bases respectively, with 15 bases between them. CDR3 size: 14 residues. Germline CDR1 reads SGHRS; CDR2 reads YFSETQ. CDR3 sequence: CASRFDTPSTEAFF. In DNA form, the CDR3 reads TGCGCCAGCAGGTTTGACACTCCCAGCACTGAAGCTTTCTTT.

The V gene is TRBV11-2, the J gene TRBJ2-2; TRBD2 might be the D (6 bases). CDR3 length equals 12 residues. The V and J ends lost 7 bases and 5 bases respectively, with 8 bases between them. The germline gives CDR1 SGHAT, CDR2 FQNNGV. CDR3 region: CASNRETGELFF. The DNA of the CDR3 is TGTGCCAGCAACCGGGAGACCGGGGAGCTGTTTTTT.

CDR3 sequence: CASSESGGVLPQHF. The CDR3 region has the DNA TGTGCCAGCAGTGAAAGCGGGGGGGTGTTGCCCCAGCATTTT. The V gene is TRBV6-1, the J gene TRBJ1-5; the D gene is possibly TRBD1 (5 bases). This CDR3 spans 14 amino acids. Trimming removed 2 bases from V and 9 bases from J, with 14 bases in between. The V gene's germline CDR1 is MNHNS and CDR2 SASEGT.

This clone has just a few counts. The genes are TRBV5-4 and TRBJ1-1, with TRBD1 as a possible D gene (6 bases). In germline, CDR1 is SGHNT, CDR2 YYREEE (reference sequence). The CDR3 consists of 14 residues. Trimming took 4 bases from V and 0 from J, leaving 10 bases between them. The CDR3 reads CASSVDRLNTEAFF. DNA for the CDR3: TGTGCCAGCAGCGTGGACAGATTGAACACTGAAGCTTTCTTT.

This sequence joins TRBV6-5 and TRBJ1-6; D ambiguous. The ends were cut back, 2 bases at V and 13 bases at J, with 21 bases in the middle. Germline assignment: CDR1 MNHEY and CDR2 SVGAGI. The CDR3 spans 16 residues. The CDR3 DNA reads as TGTGCCAGCAGTTACGATTCTGATAGAACCCCATGGCCCCTCCACTTT. Residues: CASSYDSDRTPWPLHF.